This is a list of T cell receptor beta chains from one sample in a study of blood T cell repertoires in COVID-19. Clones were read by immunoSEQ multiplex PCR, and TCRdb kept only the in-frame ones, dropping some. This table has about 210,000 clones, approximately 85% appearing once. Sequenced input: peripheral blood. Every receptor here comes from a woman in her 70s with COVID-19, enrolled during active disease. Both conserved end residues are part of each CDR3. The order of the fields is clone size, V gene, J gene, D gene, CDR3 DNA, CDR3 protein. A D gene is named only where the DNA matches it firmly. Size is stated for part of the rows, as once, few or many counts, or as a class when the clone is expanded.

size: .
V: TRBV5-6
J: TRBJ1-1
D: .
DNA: TGTGCCCAACAGGGAAGCACTGAAGCTTTCTTT
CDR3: CAQQGSTEAFF

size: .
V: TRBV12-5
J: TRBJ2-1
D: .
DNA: TGTGCTAGTGGTTTAGTGCAGAAGCAGTTCTTC
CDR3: CASGLVQKQFF

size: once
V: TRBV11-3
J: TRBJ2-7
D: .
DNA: TGTGCCAGCAGCTTAGGGTCGGGAAACTACGAGCAGTACTTC
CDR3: CASSLGSGNYEQYF

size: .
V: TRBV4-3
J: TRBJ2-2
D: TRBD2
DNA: TGCGCCAGCAGCCAAGTTGTCCTAGCGGGAGGAGGTTTCTCCGGGGAGCTGTTTTTT
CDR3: CASSQVVLAGGGFSGELFF

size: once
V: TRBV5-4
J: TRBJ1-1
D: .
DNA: TGTGCCAGCAGCGGAGGGATGTCGGACACTGAAGCTTTCTTT
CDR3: CASSGGMSDTEAFF

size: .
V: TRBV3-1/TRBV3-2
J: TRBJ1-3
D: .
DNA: TGTGCCAGCAGCCTGCCAGGGTTAGGCGGAAACACCATATATTTT
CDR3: CASSLPGLGGNTIYF

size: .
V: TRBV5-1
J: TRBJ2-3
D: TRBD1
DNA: TGCGCCAGCAGGTTCTCCGGGACAGGGTCCACAGATACGCAGTATTTT
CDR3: CASRFSGTGSTDTQYF

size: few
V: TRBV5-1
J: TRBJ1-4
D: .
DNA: TGCGCCAGCAGCTCCAGAACAGGGCATAATGAAAAACTGTTTTTT
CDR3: CASSSRTGHNEKLFF

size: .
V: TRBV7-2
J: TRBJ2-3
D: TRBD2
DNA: TGTGCCAGCAACAGCGGGGGGTACACAGATACGCAGTATTTT
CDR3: CASNSGGYTDTQYF

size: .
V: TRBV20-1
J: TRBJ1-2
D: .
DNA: TGCAGTGCTAGTGGGCAGGCTAACTATGGCTACACCTTC
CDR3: CSASGQANYGYTF

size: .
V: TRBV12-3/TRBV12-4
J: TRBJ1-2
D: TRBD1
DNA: TGTGCCAGCAGCGTTGGACAGGGGGCTAGCTACACCTTC
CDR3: CASSVGQGASYTF

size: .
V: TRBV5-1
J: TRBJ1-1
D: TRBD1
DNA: TGCGCCAGCAGCTTGGTCCCCAGGGGGCCGATGGGGAACACTGAAGCTTTCTTT
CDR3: CASSLVPRGPMGNTEAFF

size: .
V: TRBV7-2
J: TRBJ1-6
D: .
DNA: TGTGCCAGCAGCCAGTACAATTCACCCCTCCACTTT
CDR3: CASSQYNSPLHF

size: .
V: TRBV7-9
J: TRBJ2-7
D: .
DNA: TGTGCCAGCAGCTTAGGTTTACTAGAGCAGTACTTC
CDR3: CASSLGLLEQYF

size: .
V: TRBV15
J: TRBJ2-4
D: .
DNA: TGTGCCACCAGCAACGTCGGGGGATCGGACATTCAGTACTTC
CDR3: CATSNVGGSDIQYF

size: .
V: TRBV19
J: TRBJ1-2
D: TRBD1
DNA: TGTGCCAGTAGTACCCTGCCGGGACAGGGGAACTATGGCTACACCTTC
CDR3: CASSTLPGQGNYGYTF

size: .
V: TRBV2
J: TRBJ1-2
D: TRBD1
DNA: TGTGCCAGCAGTTCGCAGGGGGCGCCTGGCTACACCTTC
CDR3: CASSSQGAPGYTF

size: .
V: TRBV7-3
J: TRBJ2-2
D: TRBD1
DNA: TGTGCCAGCAGCCGGGACAGGGCGAACACCGGGGAGCTGTTTTTT
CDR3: CASSRDRANTGELFF

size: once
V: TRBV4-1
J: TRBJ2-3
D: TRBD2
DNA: TGCGCCAGCAGCCAAGATGTGCCAGGGAGGGTAACAGATACGCAGTATTTT
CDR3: CASSQDVPGRVTDTQYF

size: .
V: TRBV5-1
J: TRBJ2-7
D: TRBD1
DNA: TGCGCCAGCAGCTTGGACAGGGGTCCGTACGAGCAGTACTTC
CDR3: CASSLDRGPYEQYF

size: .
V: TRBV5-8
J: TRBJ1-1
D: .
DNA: TGTGCCAGCGGTCCGGGACAACCCTATTCTGAAGCTTTCTTT
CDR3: CASGPGQPYSEAFF

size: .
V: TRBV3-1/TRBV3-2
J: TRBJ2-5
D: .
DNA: TGTGCCAGCAGCCGAGCCCTAGCGCCACAAGAGACCCAGTACTTC
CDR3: CASSRALAPQETQYF

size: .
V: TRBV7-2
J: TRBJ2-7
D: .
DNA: TGTGCCAGCAGCCGCTTAACTAGTTCCGGCGAGCAGTACTTC
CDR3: CASSRLTSSGEQYF

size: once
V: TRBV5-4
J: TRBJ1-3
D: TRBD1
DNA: TGTGCCAGCAGCGCGGGACAGGTACTCTCTGGAAACACCATATATTTT
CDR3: CASSAGQVLSGNTIYF

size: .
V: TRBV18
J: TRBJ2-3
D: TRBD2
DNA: TGTGCCAGTCTTTCGACTAGCGGCACAGATACGCAGTATTTT
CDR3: CASLSTSGTDTQYF

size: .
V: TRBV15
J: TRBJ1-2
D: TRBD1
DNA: TGTGCCACCAGCAACAGTAACAGGGGCCGCTATGGCTACACCTTC
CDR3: CATSNSNRGRYGYTF

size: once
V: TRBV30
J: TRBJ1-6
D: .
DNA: TGTGCCTGGAACAGGGTGCAATCACCCCTCCACTTT
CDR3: CAWNRVQSPLHF

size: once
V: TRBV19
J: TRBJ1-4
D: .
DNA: TGTGCCAGTAGTTTTGGGGGACTGAGCAATGAAAAACTGTTTTTT
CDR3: CASSFGGLSNEKLFF

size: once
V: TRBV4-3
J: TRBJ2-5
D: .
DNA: TGCGCCAGCAGCCAAGATCGGGAGGAGACCCAGTACTTC
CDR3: CASSQDREETQYF

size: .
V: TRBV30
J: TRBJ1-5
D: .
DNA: TGTGCCTGGAGACAGGGCTGCAATCAGCCCCAGCATTTT
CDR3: CAWRQGCNQPQHF

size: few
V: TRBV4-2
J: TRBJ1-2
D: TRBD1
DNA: TGTGCCAGCAGCCCGCAGGGGGGATTTGGCTACACCTTC
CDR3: CASSPQGGFGYTF

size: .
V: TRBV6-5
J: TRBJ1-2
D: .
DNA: TGTGCCAGCAGCCCGGCGGCCGTTCTTGGCTACACCTTC
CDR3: CASSPAAVLGYTF

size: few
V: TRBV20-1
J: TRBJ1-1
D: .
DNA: TGCAGTGCTAGAGATCGTGGAGAGGCTTTCTTT
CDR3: CSARDRGEAFF

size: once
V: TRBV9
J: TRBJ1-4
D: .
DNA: TGTGCCAGCAGCCGCAGCTTTGGGAGGCAGGTAGGGGATGAAAAACTGTTTTTT
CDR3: CASSRSFGRQVGDEKLFF

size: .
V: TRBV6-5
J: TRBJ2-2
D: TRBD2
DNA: TGTGCCTCCGTAGCGGGGGTGGCCGGGGAGCTGTTTTTT
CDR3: CASVAGVAGELFF

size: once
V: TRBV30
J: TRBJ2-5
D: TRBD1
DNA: TGTGCCTGGAGTCTGACAGGGGGGCAAGAGACCCAGTACTTC
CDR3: CAWSLTGGQETQYF

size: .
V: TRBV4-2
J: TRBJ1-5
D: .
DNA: TGTGCCAGCAGCCAAGCGTCGTTCTATAGCAATCAGCCCCAGCATTTT
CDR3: CASSQASFYSNQPQHF

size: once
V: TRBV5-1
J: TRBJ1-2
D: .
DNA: TGCGCCAGCAGCACGTCTCAGGGTGTGATCGGAAATGGCTACACCTTC
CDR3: CASSTSQGVIGNGYTF